Listed below are T cell receptor beta chains from one sample, sequenced in a study of T cells after yellow fever vaccination. MiXCR, run by TCRdb on the 5' RACE reads, gives a single entry per CDR3 protein. The sample shows 300,000 to 350,000 distinct CDR3 sequences, roughly 8.3% of them seen only once. Here the sequenced sample was PBMCs, taken roughly 45 days after the first yellow fever vaccination. These receptors originate from a man younger than 35 who received the YFV17D yellow fever vaccine. Both conserved end residues are part of each CDR3. Each record gives: clone size, V gene, D gene, J gene, CDR3 protein, CDR3 DNA. The D gene is left open where the match is weak. Size tells how often a clone was seen (once, few, many) or the class of an expanded clone, and some rows leave it out.

clone size: .; V gene: TRBV5-4; D gene: TRBD2; J gene: TRBJ2-5; CDR3 protein: CASRLAGGLQETQYF; CDR3 DNA: TGTGCCAGCAGACTAGCGGGGGGGCTACAAGAGACCCAGTACTTC
clone size: few; V gene: TRBV5-1; D gene: TRBD2; J gene: TRBJ2-1; CDR3 protein: CASSSGLAPTHEQFF; CDR3 DNA: TGCGCCAGCAGCTCCGGACTAGCGCCAACCCATGAGCAGTTCTTC
clone size: .; V gene: TRBV7-2; D gene: .; J gene: TRBJ2-7; CDR3 protein: CASSLWVNSVEQYF; CDR3 DNA: TGTGCCAGCAGCTTATGGGTGAATAGCGTCGAGCAGTACTTC
clone size: .; V gene: TRBV30; D gene: TRBD1; J gene: TRBJ1-6; CDR3 protein: CAWSVDRAVNSPLHF; CDR3 DNA: TGTGCCTGGAGTGTAGACAGGGCTGTTAATTCACCCCTCCACTTT
clone size: .; V gene: TRBV5-1; D gene: .; J gene: TRBJ2-3; CDR3 protein: CASSEGFPDTQYF; CDR3 DNA: TGCGCCAGCAGTGAAGGATTCCCAGATACGCAGTATTTT
clone size: .; V gene: TRBV19; D gene: .; J gene: TRBJ2-3; CDR3 protein: CASSADWSTDTQYF; CDR3 DNA: TGTGCCAGTAGTGCGGATTGGAGCACAGATACGCAGTATTTT
clone size: many; V gene: TRBV15; D gene: .; J gene: TRBJ1-5; CDR3 protein: CATSPGAGSNQPQHF; CDR3 DNA: TGTGCCACCAGCCCAGGGGCGGGCAGCAATCAGCCCCAGCATTTT
clone size: .; V gene: TRBV20-1; D gene: TRBD1; J gene: TRBJ1-6; CDR3 protein: CSARENRGNSPLHF; CDR3 DNA: TGCAGTGCCCGGGAGAACAGGGGAAATTCACCCCTCCACTTT
clone size: .; V gene: TRBV5-4; D gene: TRBD1; J gene: TRBJ2-1; CDR3 protein: CASSFSPDRDNNEQFF; CDR3 DNA: TGTGCCAGCAGCTTTTCACCGGACAGGGATAACAATGAGCAGTTCTTC
clone size: .; V gene: TRBV24-1; D gene: TRBD1; J gene: TRBJ1-1; CDR3 protein: CATSDQGADTEAFF; CDR3 DNA: TGTGCCACCAGTGATCAGGGGGCTGACACTGAAGCTTTCTTT
clone size: .; V gene: TRBV7-2; D gene: .; J gene: TRBJ2-3; CDR3 protein: CASRRTYTDTQYF; CDR3 DNA: TGTGCCAGCAGACGGACGTACACAGATACGCAGTATTTT
clone size: many; V gene: TRBV15; D gene: TRBD2; J gene: TRBJ2-5; CDR3 protein: CATSRRLAGRQETQYF; CDR3 DNA: TGTGCCACCAGCAGACGACTAGCGGGGCGCCAAGAGACCCAGTACTTC
clone size: .; V gene: TRBV4-2; D gene: .; J gene: TRBJ1-2; CDR3 protein: CASSQGSPGTSRAHGYTF; CDR3 DNA: TGTGCCAGCAGCCAAGGTTCGCCCGGAACCTCCCGCGCCCATGGCTACACCTTC
clone size: few; V gene: TRBV15; D gene: .; J gene: TRBJ2-5; CDR3 protein: CATSREVGTQYF; CDR3 DNA: TGTGCCACCAGCAGAGAAGTGGGGACCCAGTACTTC
clone size: many; V gene: TRBV12-5; D gene: .; J gene: TRBJ1-1; CDR3 protein: CASGLARGEDTEAFF; CDR3 DNA: TGTGCTAGTGGTTTGGCCCGGGGGGAAGACACTGAAGCTTTCTTT
clone size: few; V gene: TRBV20-1; D gene: TRBD2; J gene: TRBJ2-7; CDR3 protein: CSAPSASGGTYEQYF; CDR3 DNA: TGCAGTGCTCCCTCCGCTAGCGGGGGGACCTACGAGCAGTACTTC
clone size: many; V gene: TRBV5-1; D gene: .; J gene: TRBJ1-1; CDR3 protein: CASSLDPAGLTKAFF; CDR3 DNA: TGCGCCAGCAGCTTGGATCCCGCTGGCCTCACTAAAGCTTTCTTT
clone size: .; V gene: TRBV9; D gene: .; J gene: TRBJ2-3; CDR3 protein: CASSAVKIKPGPFTDTQYF; CDR3 DNA: TGTGCCAGCAGCGCCGTCAAAATTAAACCGGGACCGTTCACAGATACGCAGTATTTT
clone size: .; V gene: TRBV20-1; D gene: TRBD1; J gene: TRBJ1-2; CDR3 protein: CSAFSDRGHGYTF; CDR3 DNA: TGCAGTGCTTTTTCGGACAGGGGGCATGGCTACACCTTC
clone size: few; V gene: TRBV12-3/TRBV12-4; D gene: .; J gene: TRBJ2-5; CDR3 protein: CASSEGPPPETQYF; CDR3 DNA: TGTGCCAGCAGTGAAGGGCCGCCCCCAGAGACCCAGTACTTC
clone size: few; V gene: TRBV5-1; D gene: .; J gene: TRBJ2-2; CDR3 protein: CASSGTLTGELFF; CDR3 DNA: TGCGCCAGCAGCGGGACACTCACCGGGGAGCTGTTTTTT
clone size: .; V gene: TRBV4-1; D gene: .; J gene: TRBJ2-3; CDR3 protein: CAALVEGGTDTQYF; CDR3 DNA: TGCGCCGCACTCGTGGAAGGCGGCACAGATACGCAGTATTTT
clone size: .; V gene: TRBV5-1; D gene: .; J gene: TRBJ1-1; CDR3 protein: CPSSLTGNTEAFF; CDR3 DNA: TGCCCCAGCAGCTTAACAGGGAACACTGAAGCTTTCTTT
clone size: few; V gene: TRBV12-3/TRBV12-4; D gene: .; J gene: TRBJ1-6; CDR3 protein: CASRLDLFSSPLHF; CDR3 DNA: TGTGCCAGCCGTTTGGACCTTTTCTCGTCACCCCTCCACTTT
clone size: many; V gene: TRBV4-2; D gene: TRBD2; J gene: TRBJ2-5; CDR3 protein: CASSTRGGLETQYF; CDR3 DNA: TGTGCCAGCAGCACGCGGGGGGGCCTGGAGACCCAGTACTTC
clone size: many; V gene: TRBV4-3; D gene: .; J gene: TRBJ2-1; CDR3 protein: CASSQEGNEQFF; CDR3 DNA: TGCGCCAGCAGCCAAGAAGGCAATGAGCAGTTCTTC
clone size: many; V gene: TRBV5-4; D gene: TRBD1; J gene: TRBJ2-1; CDR3 protein: CASSLAGGAYNEQFF; CDR3 DNA: TGTGCCAGCAGCCTGGCAGGGGGCGCCTACAATGAGCAGTTCTTC
clone size: .; V gene: TRBV2; D gene: .; J gene: TRBJ2-7; CDR3 protein: CASSEGLKVWGYEQYF; CDR3 DNA: TGTGCCAGCAGTGAAGGGTTGAAGGTTTGGGGGTACGAGCAGTACTTC
clone size: few; V gene: TRBV3-1; D gene: TRBD1; J gene: TRBJ2-2; CDR3 protein: CASRPGTGGFLNTGELFF; CDR3 DNA: TGTGCCAGCAGACCCGGGACAGGGGGCTTTTTGAACACCGGGGAGCTGTTTTTT
clone size: many; V gene: TRBV7-2; D gene: TRBD1; J gene: TRBJ1-2; CDR3 protein: CAGGPPDRDHGYTF; CDR3 DNA: TGTGCCGGCGGTCCCCCGGACAGGGATCATGGCTACACCTTC
clone size: .; V gene: TRBV19; D gene: TRBD1; J gene: TRBJ2-1; CDR3 protein: CATSWTGSSYNEQFF; CDR3 DNA: TGTGCCACTTCGTGGACAGGGTCATCCTACAATGAGCAGTTCTTC
clone size: .; V gene: TRBV7-2; D gene: TRBD1; J gene: TRBJ2-5; CDR3 protein: CASSSYRGRMAQYF; CDR3 DNA: TGTGCCAGCAGCTCATACAGGGGGCGCATGGCCCAGTACTTC
clone size: few; V gene: TRBV5-1; D gene: .; J gene: TRBJ1-1; CDR3 protein: CASSLGWQQMNTEAFF; CDR3 DNA: TGCGCCAGCAGCTTGGGTTGGCAGCAAATGAACACTGAAGCTTTCTTT